This T cell receptor beta chain came from a study of graft-versus-host responses after intestinal transplantation. The overall study: Recipients obtained multivisceral, liver-intestinal, or isolated intestinal transplants. All of the recipients had induction that used anti-thymocyte globulin, then tacrolimus and steroids for three to four years.

Study outcomes and limitations: The marrow of recipients harbored GvH clones, and ileum or blood showed some of them first. Within the allografts of patients who had graft-donor T cell macrochimerism, graft-versus-host to host-versus-graft clonal ratios were high.

Clones were sequenced by immunoSEQ multiplex PCR, and TCRdb holds only the in-frame ones, with some missing. The sample has about 120,000 clones; less than 95% are singletons. Germline loops: CDR1 SNHLY, CDR2 FYNNEI. This CDR3 comprises 15 residues. Trimming at V came to 3 bases and at J to 6 bases, leaving 3 bases not matched to a gene. With respect to this clone: The target antigen is unknown.

The chain employs TRBV2 and TRBJ2-3; 13 bases match TRBD2. The source of this sequence is a human donor who received an intestinal transplant. Sample: unstimulated CD4+ T cells sorted from spleen or lymph node cells, taken before intestinal transplant. The CDR3 spells CASSDETSGRDTQYF. CDR3 nucleotide sequence: TGTGCCAGCAGTGATGAGACTAGCGGGAGGGATACGCAGTATTTT.